The rows below give T cell receptor beta chains drawn from one sample of a study of blood T cell repertoires in COVID-19. Sequenced by immunoSEQ multiplex PCR; TCRdb stores in-frame clones only, minus some. This table has roughly 200,000 clones, around 84% appearing once. Sequencing was performed on peripheral blood. These receptors all come from a man between 40 and 49 years old with active or convalescent COVID-19. The CDR3 runs from the conserved cysteine through the conserved F or W. A D gene is named only where the DNA matches it firmly. A clone size is listed for some rows: how often the clone was seen (once, few, many), or a class if it is expanded.

TRBV6-1	-	-	TRBJ2-1	CASSEADYPYNEQFF	TGTGCCAGCAGTGAAGCGGACTACCCATACAATGAGCAGTTCTTC
TRBV11-3	TRBD1	-	TRBJ2-7	CASSAGQGAYEQYF	TGTGCCAGCAGCGCCGGACAGGGGGCATACGAGCAGTACTTC
TRBV4-1	TRBD1	-	TRBJ1-5	CASSPPPQTGTIYSNQPQHF	TGCGCCAGCAGCCCCCCTCCTCAGACAGGGACCATATATAGCAATCAGCCCCAGCATTTT
TRBV6-5	TRBD2	-	TRBJ2-5	CASRAGGETQYF	TGTGCCAGCAGAGCGGGGGGAGAGACCCAGTACTTC
TRBV4-2	TRBD2	-	TRBJ2-7	CASSPTSGRNPYEQYF	TGTGCCAGCAGCCCTACTAGCGGGCGAAATCCCTACGAGCAGTACTTC
TRBV29-1	-	-	TRBJ1-2	CSVGTEGYDTF	TGCAGCGTTGGGACAGAAGGCTACGACACCTTC
TRBV5-1	TRBD1	few	TRBJ2-7	CASSSTGTEQYF	TGCGCCAGCAGCTCGACAGGGACCGAGCAGTACTTC
TRBV4-2	TRBD2	once	TRBJ2-5	CASSQRLAGGGVQETQYF	TGTGCCAGCAGCCAAAGACTAGCGGGGGGAGGGGTACAAGAGACCCAGTACTTC
TRBV6-6	-	-	TRBJ2-3	CASSYVQSTDTQYF	TGTGCCAGCAGTTATGTGCAGTCCACAGATACGCAGTATTTT
TRBV19	-	-	TRBJ1-5	CASSTADRVNQPQHF	TGTGCCAGTAGTACGGCCGACAGAGTCAATCAGCCCCAGCATTTT
TRBV24-1	TRBD1	-	TRBJ1-5	CATSDWAGTGYNQPQHF	TGTGCCACCAGTGATTGGGCCGGGACAGGGTACAATCAGCCCCAGCATTTT
TRBV7-9	TRBD1	-	TRBJ2-5	CASSLRQGSGETQYF	TGTGCCAGCAGCTTAAGACAGGGGAGTGGAGAGACCCAGTACTTC
TRBV2	TRBD1	-	TRBJ2-7	CASMIQGATYEQYF	TGTGCCAGCATGATTCAGGGGGCTACCTACGAGCAGTACTTC
TRBV15	-	-	TRBJ1-1	CATSSLHTEAFF	TGTGCCACCAGCAGTCTACACACTGAAGCTTTCTTT
TRBV7-2	-	-	TRBJ2-4	CASSSTGGTNIQYF	TGTGCCAGCAGCTCCACGGGGGGCACAAACATTCAGTACTTC
TRBV5-6	TRBD1	-	TRBJ1-6	CASSFSPGTGGGNSPLHF	TGTGCCAGCAGCTTTTCCCCCGGGACAGGTGGGGGAAATTCACCCCTCCACTTT
TRBV3-1/TRBV3-2	-	-	TRBJ1-2	CASRLSTLNYGYTF	TGTGCCAGCAGATTAAGTACTCTGAACTATGGCTACACCTTC
TRBV6-5	-	-	TRBJ2-2	CASIGPGGNTGELFF	TGTGCCAGCATAGGGCCCGGGGGGAACACCGGGGAGCTGTTTTTT
TRBV11-3	-	-	TRBJ1-3	CASSPRRGLGNTIYF	TGTGCCAGCAGCCCGAGGAGAGGGCTCGGAAACACCATATATTTT
TRBV6-2/TRBV6-3	-	-	TRBJ2-1	CASSDSVTRYNEQFF	TGTGCCAGCAGTGACAGCGTAACCCGATACAATGAGCAGTTCTTC
TRBV27	-	-	TRBJ2-5	CASRPRLQETQYF	TGTGCCAGCAGGCCTCGACTCCAAGAGACCCAGTACTTC
TRBV27	-	-	TRBJ1-1	CASSPWTRMNTEAFF	TGTGCCAGCAGTCCCTGGACACGCATGAACACTGAAGCTTTCTTT